This entry lists 2 T cell receptor beta chains sequenced from one sample in a study of OX40 agonist ivuxolimab in advanced cancers. Clones were read by immunoSEQ multiplex PCR, and TCRdb kept only the in-frame ones, dropping some. The table includes around 70,000 clones, 89% detected once. Sequencing used CD4+ or CD8+ T cells sorted from blood, obtained in a trial of the OX40 agonist ivuxolimab. The source is an adult with an advanced solid tumor such as melanoma, head and neck, liver or kidney cancer.

V gene TRBV7-9 combines with J gene TRBJ1-4; perhaps TRBD1 as D (5 bases). The V gene's germline CDR1 is SEHNR and CDR2 FQNEAQ (reference sequence). V dropped 1 base and J dropped 11 bases, with 14 bases sitting between them. The length of the CDR3 is 14 residues. The CDR3 coding sequence is TGTGCCAGCAGCTTAGGAGGGGCCCTACGGAAACTGTTTTTT. The encoded protein is CASSLGGALRKLFF.

The chain carries TRBV4-1 and TRBJ2-3; possibly TRBD1 for D (6 bases). Per the germline V gene, CDR1 is MGHRA and CDR2 is YSYEKL. This CDR3 comprises 15 residues. V dropped 4 bases and J dropped 4 bases, with 15 bases sitting between them. The CDR3 sequence: CASSRGGPGADTQYF. In DNA, the CDR3 is TGCGCCAGCAGCCGAGGAGGTCCAGGGGCAGATACGCAGTATTTT.